This section outlines one T cell receptor beta chain sequence together with its context. What it recognizes is unknown. Unmatched junction bases numbered 9, after V lost 0 bases and J lost 8 bases. The CDR3 spans 15 residues. Germline assignment: CDR1 SNHLY and CDR2 FYNNEI. The data stem from a study of OX40 agonist ivuxolimab in advanced cancers. Study results and caveats: Dose levels from 0.1 to 3.0 mg/kg saw CD4+ and CD8+ blood T cells expand clonally by week 6. No antigen was identified for the clonally expanded peripheral T cells.

Profiled with immunoSEQ multiplex PCR; TCRdb holds only in-frame clones, not every one. The sample consists of tens of thousands of clones, 85% to 95% of them appearing once. Specimen: CD4+ or CD8+ T cells sorted from blood, collected in a trial of the OX40 agonist ivuxolimab. V is TRBV2 and J is TRBJ1-2; TRBD1 matches 7 bases. The origin of this receptor is an adult with an advanced solid tumor such as melanoma, head and neck, liver or kidney cancer. The CDR3 region has the DNA TGTGCCAGCAGTGAAGCGCTGGGCAGGGGGAAGGGCTACACCTTC. Translation gives CASSEALGRGKGYTF.